This passage covers 20 T cell receptor beta chains from one sample sequenced in a study of shared clonotypes between healthy human individuals. The data were produced by immunoSEQ multiplex PCR, yet TCRdb's version contains in-frame clones alone and is incomplete. The sample lists about 800,000 clones, roughly 96% occurring once. Naivety among CD8 cells was defined by CD45RO negativity and positive CCR7 selection, thereby excluding terminally differentiated effector memory CD45RA+ cells. Sequencing was performed on naive CD8+ T cells sorted from blood. All receptors derive from a man aged 25-40 years in good health.

The chain links TRBV29-1 to TRBJ1-3; 7 positions agree with TRBD1. Trimming at V came to 7 bases and at J to 0 bases, leaving 3 bases not matched to a gene. CDR3 length: 13 residues. Germline V gene sequence: CDR1 SQVTM, CDR2 ANQGSEA. The CDR3, as DNA: TGCAGCGCCCGGGACAGCTCTGGAAACACCATATATTTT. It specifies CSARDSSGNTIYF.

With regard to this clone: This sample includes further DNA sequences coding for the same CDR3. The CDR3: CSVEGLAGSYEQYF. As DNA, the CDR3 is TGCAGCGTCGAGGGACTAGCGGGCTCCTACGAGCAGTACTTC. This rearrangement joins TRBV29-1 to TRBJ2-7; 12 bases align to TRBD2. CDR3 length: 14 residues. Unmatched junction bases numbered 3, after V lost 6 bases and J lost 0 bases. CDR1 is SQVTM, CDR2 ANQGSEA, per germline.

This sequence joins TRBV19 and TRBJ2-2; tentative D call: TRBD2 (5 bases). There are 15 residues in the CDR3. With 6 bases removed from V and 9 bases from J, the gap between germline ends came to 20 bases. The V gene's germline CDR1 is LNHDA and CDR2 SQIVND (reference sequence). The CDR3 sequence is CASSSGITAVRELFF. CDR3 bases: TGTGCCAGTAGCTCCGGGATAACGGCGGTCCGGGAGCTGTTTTTT.

The chain joins TRBV13 to TRBJ2-7; perhaps TRBD2 as D (5 bases). V dropped 2 bases and J dropped 1 base, with 12 bases sitting between them. Germline values: CDR1 PRHDT, CDR2 FYEKMQ (reference sequence). The CDR3 extends over 15 amino acids. The CDR3 sequence is CASSLRGLGSYEQYF. The CDR3 DNA sequence: TGTGCCAGCAGCTTACGGGGATTAGGATCCTACGAGCAGTACTTC.

This clone was observed a single time. CDR3 in amino acids: CASSLLGAGFGNQPQHF. In DNA, the CDR3 is TGTGCCAGCAGTTTATTAGGAGCGGGGTTTGGCAATCAGCCCCAGCATTTT. The rearrangement links TRBV28 to TRBJ1-5; no clear D. The V and J ends lost 1 base and 2 bases respectively, with 15 bases between them. Germline CDR1 is MDHEN and CDR2 is SYDVKM. There are 17 residues in the CDR3.

J is TRBJ2-1 and V is TRBV27; 10 bases are shared with TRBD2. The CDR3 has 15 residues. Per germline, CDR1 MNHEY and CDR2 SMNVEV (reference sequence). V lost 4 bases, J lost 4 bases, and 4 bases stayed unmatched. CDR3 residues: CASSSGLARYNEQFF. CDR3 DNA sequence: TGTGCCAGCAGTTCGGGACTAGCGAGATACAATGAGCAGTTCTTC.

The gene calls are TRBV7-2 and TRBJ2-1; D gene uncertain. Trimming shortened V by 7 bases and J by 6 bases, and 10 bases separated the two germline ends. This CDR3 is built from 12 residues. Germline V gene data show CDR1 as SGHTA and CDR2 as FQGNSA. The CDR3 DNA follows: TGTGCCAGCAACCCCGTGCGCAATGAGCAGTTCTTC. It specifies CASNPVRNEQFF.

The gene calls are TRBV4-1 and TRBJ1-2; TRBD1 might be the D (6 bases). V lost 7 bases and J 6 bases, leaving 15 bases between the germline ends. CDR3 length equals 13 residues. Germline values: CDR1 MGHRA, CDR2 YSYEKL. The CDR3 loop is CASTPQGMDGYTF. CDR3 nucleotide sequence: TGCGCCAGCACCCCACAGGGTATGGATGGCTACACCTTC.

This clone appeared a single time. This chain joins TRBV9 and TRBJ2-3; possibly TRBD2 for D (5 bases). Trimming took off 3 bases at V and 2 bases at J, with 16 bases between the two ends. CDR3 length equals 16 residues. CDR1 and CDR2 (germline): SGDLS, YYNGEE. CDR3 nucleotide sequence: TGTGCCAGCAGCGCCCCCGACGGGGTCCACACAGATACGCAGTATTTT. Protein sequence: CASSAPDGVHTDTQYF. The full variable domain, with the rest looked up from reference TRBV9 and TRBJ2-3, is DSGVTQTPKHLITATGQRVTLRCSPRSGDLSVYWYQQSLDQGLQFLIQYYNGEERAKGNILERFSAQQFPDLHSELNLSSLELGDSALYFCASSAPDGVHTDTQYFGPGTRLTVL.

This sequence joins TRBV7-9 and TRBJ2-7, with 8 positions matching TRBD2. The junction had 6 bases not matched to a gene; V was cut back by 5 bases and J by 0 bases. The germline V gene encodes CDR1 SEHNR and CDR2 FQNEAQ (reference sequence). The CDR3 has 15 amino acids. The CDR3 reads CASSRNSGNSYEQYF. The CDR3 DNA reads TGTGCCAGCAGCCGAAATAGCGGGAACTCCTACGAGCAGTACTTC.

The V and J genes are TRBV6-4 and TRBJ1-5; TRBD1 matches 8 bases. The trim removed 2 bases at V and 5 bases at J, leaving 11 bases unmatched. From germline, CDR1 is MRHNA and CDR2 SNTAGT. The CDR3 has 17 residues. Written as DNA, the CDR3 is TGTGCCAGCAGTGACCCAATCAGGGGGCGCGGTTATCAGCCCCAGCATTTT. As protein: CASSDPIRGRGYQPQHF.

The V call is TRBV4-3, the J call TRBJ2-1; 8 positions match TRBD2. V gave up 4 bases and J gave up 2 bases; unmatched junction bases: 10. Looked up from germline, CDR1 is LGHNA and CDR2 is YSLEER. This CDR3 is 17 amino acids long. Written as DNA, the CDR3 is TGCGCCAGCAGCCCCTACTGGCGGCGGGAGGCCTACAATGAGCAGTTCTTC. Its translation: CASSPYWRREAYNEQFF.

The table lists this clone with a count of one. The V and J genes are TRBV4-1 and TRBJ1-4; no reliable D call. V gave up 4 bases and J gave up 0 bases, with 12 bases separating them. Germline V CDR1 and CDR2: MGHRA, YSYEKL. This CDR3 comprises 16 residues. CDR3 in amino acids: CASSRQQTATNEKLFF. CDR3 coding DNA: TGCGCCAGCAGCCGTCAGCAGACTGCAACTAATGAAAAACTGTTTTTT.

The chain employs TRBV11-2 and TRBJ2-2, with a weak D call TRBD1 (6 bases). The germline V and J ends were trimmed by 5 bases and 6 bases, with 13 bases remaining between them. This CDR3 has 14 amino acids. Germline V gene lookup returns CDR1 SGHAT and CDR2 FQNNGV. CDR3: CASSLHRVPGELFF. For the CDR3, the DNA is TGTGCCAGCAGCCTTCACAGGGTGCCCGGGGAGCTGTTTTTT.

Regarding this clone: An end of the junction differs from the germline gene, which may be a read error. V gene TRBV9 combines with J gene TRBJ1-1; no clear D gene. CDR1 SGDLS and CDR2 YYNGEE come from the germline V gene. CDR3 length equals 11 residues. CDR3 DNA: TGTGCCAGCAGCTTGAACGCTGAAGCTTTCTTT. Encoded protein: CASSLNAEAFF. Full variable domain (outside the CDR3, taken from reference TRBV9 and TRBJ1-1): DSGVTQTPKHLITATGQRVTLRCSPRSGDLSVYWYQQSLDQGLQFLIQYYNGEERAKGNILERFSAQQFPDLHSELNLSSLELGDSALYFCASSLNAEAFFGQGTRLTVV.

This clone is a singleton in its sample. This chain links TRBV27 with TRBJ2-1; 11 positions match TRBD2. The germline CDR1 and CDR2 sequences are MNHEY and SMNVEV (reference sequence). This CDR3 has 17 amino acids. V shed 5 bases and J 2 bases; nucleotides not matched to a gene: 8. The CDR3 nucleotides are TGTGCCAGCAGTCCTCTGACTAGCGGGGAGCCCTACAATGAGCAGTTCTTC. Translation gives CASSPLTSGEPYNEQFF.

The chain joins TRBV7-3 to TRBJ1-1; D is unclear. The CDR3 totals 14 residues. CDR1 and CDR2 from the germline V gene are SGHTA and FQGTGA. Trimming removed 5 bases from V and 2 bases from J, with 12 bases in between. The CDR3 loop reads CASSPSAGNTEAFF. Here the CDR3 DNA reads TGTGCCAGCAGCCCGTCAGCGGGAAACACTGAAGCTTTCTTT.

V is TRBV29-1 and J is TRBJ2-1; D may be TRBD2 (6 bases). The length of the CDR3 is 16 residues. Trimming removed 1 base at V and 7 bases at J, with 20 bases between. CDR1 and CDR2 from the germline V gene are SQVTM and ANQGSEA. The CDR3 DNA is TGCAGCGTTGAAGTGGGAGTAAGCTGGGGGGTTAATGAGCAGTTCTTC. It yields the protein CSVEVGVSWGVNEQFF.

The rearrangement joins TRBV7-2 to TRBJ1-2; possibly TRBD1 for D (5 bases). The CDR3 length is 14 residues. Trimming stripped 2 bases from V and 2 bases from J, with 9 bases between. CDR1 and CDR2 from the germline V gene are SGHTA and FQGNSA. The DNA for the CDR3 is TGTGCCAGCAGCTTACAGGGAAGAAACTATGGCTACACCTTC. Its translation is CASSLQGRNYGYTF.

This clone has only one observation. The V and J genes are TRBV7-9 and TRBJ2-3; D remains ambiguous. CDR1 is SEHNR, CDR2 FQNEAQ, per germline (reference sequence). Trimming stripped 8 bases from V and 2 bases from J, with 2 bases between. The CDR3 contains 10 residues. This CDR3 is CASDTDTQYF. CDR3 DNA sequence: TGTGCCAGCGACACAGATACGCAGTATTTT.